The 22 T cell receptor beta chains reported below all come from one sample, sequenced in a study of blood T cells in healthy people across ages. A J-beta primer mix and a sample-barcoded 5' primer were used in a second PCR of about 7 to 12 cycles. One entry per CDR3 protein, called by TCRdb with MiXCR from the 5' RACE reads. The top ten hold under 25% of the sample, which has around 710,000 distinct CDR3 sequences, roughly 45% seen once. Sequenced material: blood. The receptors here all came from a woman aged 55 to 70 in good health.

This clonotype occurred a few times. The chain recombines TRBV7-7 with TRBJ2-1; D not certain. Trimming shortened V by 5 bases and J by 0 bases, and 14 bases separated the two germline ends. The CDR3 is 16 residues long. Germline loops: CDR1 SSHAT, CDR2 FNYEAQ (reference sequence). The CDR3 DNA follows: TGTGCCAGCAGCCCGGAGATCCTGAGCTCCTACAATGAGCAGTTCTTC. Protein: CASSPEILSSYNEQFF.

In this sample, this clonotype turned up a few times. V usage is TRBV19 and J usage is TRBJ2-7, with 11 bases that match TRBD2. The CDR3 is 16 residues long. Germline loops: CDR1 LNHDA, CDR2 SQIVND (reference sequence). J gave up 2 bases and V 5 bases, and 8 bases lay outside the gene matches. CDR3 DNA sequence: TGTGCCAGTAGTCTACAGACTAGCGGGAAGCCCTACGAGCAGTACTTC. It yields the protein CASSLQTSGKPYEQYF.

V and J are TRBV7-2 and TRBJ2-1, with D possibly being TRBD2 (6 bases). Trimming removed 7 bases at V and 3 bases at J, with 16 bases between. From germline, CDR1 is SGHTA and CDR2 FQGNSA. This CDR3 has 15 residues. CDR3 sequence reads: CASIPAWTNYNEQFF. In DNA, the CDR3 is TGTGCCAGCATCCCGGCCTGGACTAACTACAATGAGCAGTTCTTC. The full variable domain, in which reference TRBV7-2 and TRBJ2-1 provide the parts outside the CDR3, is GAGVSQSPSNKVTEKGKDVELRCDPISGHTALYWYRQSLGQGLEFLIYFQGNSAPDKSGLPSDRFSAERTGGSVSTLTIQRTQQEDSAVYLCASIPAWTNYNEQFFGPGTRLTVL.

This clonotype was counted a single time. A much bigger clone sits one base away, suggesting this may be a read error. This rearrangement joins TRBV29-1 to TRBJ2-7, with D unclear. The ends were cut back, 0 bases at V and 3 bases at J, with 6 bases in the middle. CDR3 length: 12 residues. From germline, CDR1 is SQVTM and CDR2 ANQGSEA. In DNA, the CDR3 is TGCAGCGTTGAAGATCTCTTCTACGAGCAGTACTTC. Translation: CSVEDLFYEQYF.

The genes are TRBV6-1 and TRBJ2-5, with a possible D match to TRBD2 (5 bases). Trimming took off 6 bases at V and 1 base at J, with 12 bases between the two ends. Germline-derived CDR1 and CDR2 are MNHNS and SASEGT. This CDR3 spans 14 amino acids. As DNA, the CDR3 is TGTGCCAGCAGGCGGGCAGGAGCCCAAGAGACCCAGTACTTC. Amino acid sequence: CASRRAGAQETQYF.

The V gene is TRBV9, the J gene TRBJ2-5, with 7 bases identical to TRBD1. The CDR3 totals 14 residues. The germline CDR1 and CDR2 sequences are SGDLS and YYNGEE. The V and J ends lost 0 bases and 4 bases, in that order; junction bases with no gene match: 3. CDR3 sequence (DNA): TGTGCCAGCAGCGTAGAAGCAGGGGGAGAGACCCAGTACTTC. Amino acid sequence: CASSVEAGGETQYF.

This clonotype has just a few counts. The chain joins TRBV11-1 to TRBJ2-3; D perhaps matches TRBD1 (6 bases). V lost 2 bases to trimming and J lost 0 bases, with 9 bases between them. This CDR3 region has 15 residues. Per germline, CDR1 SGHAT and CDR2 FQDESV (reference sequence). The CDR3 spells CASSLLQGSTDTQYF. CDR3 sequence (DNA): TGTGCCAGCAGCTTATTGCAGGGGAGCACAGATACGCAGTATTTT.

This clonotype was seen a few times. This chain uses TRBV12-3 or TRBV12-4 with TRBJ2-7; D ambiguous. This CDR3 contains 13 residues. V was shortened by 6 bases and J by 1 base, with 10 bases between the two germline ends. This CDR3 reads CASSPFGSYEQYF. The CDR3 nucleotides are TGTGCCAGCAGCCCATTCGGGTCCTACGAGCAGTACTTC.

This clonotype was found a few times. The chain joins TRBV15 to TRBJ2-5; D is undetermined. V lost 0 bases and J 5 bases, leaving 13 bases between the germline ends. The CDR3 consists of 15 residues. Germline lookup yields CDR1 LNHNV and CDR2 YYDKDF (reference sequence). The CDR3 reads CATSRDQVHWETQYF. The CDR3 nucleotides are TGTGCCACCAGCAGAGATCAGGTGCACTGGGAGACCCAGTACTTC. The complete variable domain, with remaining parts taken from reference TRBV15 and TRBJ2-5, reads DAMVIQNPRYQVTQFGKPVTLSCSQTLNHNVMYWYQQKSSQAPKLLFHYYDKDFNNEADTPDNFQSRRPNTSFCFLDIRSPGLGDTAMYLCATSRDQVHWETQYFGPGTRLLVL.

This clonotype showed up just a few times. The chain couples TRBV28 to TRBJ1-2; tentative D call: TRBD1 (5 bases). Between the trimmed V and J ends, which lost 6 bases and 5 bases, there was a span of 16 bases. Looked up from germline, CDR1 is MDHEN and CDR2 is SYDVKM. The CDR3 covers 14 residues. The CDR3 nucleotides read TGTGCCAGCAGGTTTTACTCCTCAGGGTATGGCTACACCTTC. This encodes CASRFYSSGYGYTF.

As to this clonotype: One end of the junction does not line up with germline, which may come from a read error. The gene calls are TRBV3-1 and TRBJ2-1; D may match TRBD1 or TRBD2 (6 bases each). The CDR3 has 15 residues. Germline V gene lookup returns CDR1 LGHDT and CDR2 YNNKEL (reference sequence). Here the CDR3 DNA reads TGCGCCAGCGGCCAAGGAGGGGGATCCGCCAATGAGCAGTTCTTC. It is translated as CASGQGGGSANEQFF.

The CDR3 loop reads CSARDGTVGYTDTQYF. CDR3 bases: TGCAGTGCTAGAGATGGGACCGTGGGATACACAGATACGCAGTATTTT. The V and J genes are TRBV20-1 and TRBJ2-3; D possibly uses TRBD1 or TRBD2 (5 bases each). This CDR3 contains 16 residues. Germline-derived CDR1 and CDR2 are DFQATT and SNEGSKA (reference sequence). The V end lost 0 bases, the J end lost 2 bases, and 15 bases lay between the germline ends.

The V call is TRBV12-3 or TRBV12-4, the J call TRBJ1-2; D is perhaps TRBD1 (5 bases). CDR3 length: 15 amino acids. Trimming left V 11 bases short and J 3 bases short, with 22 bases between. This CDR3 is CADGLDRPRDYGYTF. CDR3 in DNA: TGTGCCGATGGACTGGATCGCCCCAGGGACTATGGCTACACCTTC.

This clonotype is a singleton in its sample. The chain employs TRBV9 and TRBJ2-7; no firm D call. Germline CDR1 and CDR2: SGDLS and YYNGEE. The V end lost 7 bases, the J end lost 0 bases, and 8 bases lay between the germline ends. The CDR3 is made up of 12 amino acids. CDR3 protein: CASGSDSYEQYF. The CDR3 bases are TGTGCCAGCGGCTCCGACTCCTACGAGCAGTACTTC.

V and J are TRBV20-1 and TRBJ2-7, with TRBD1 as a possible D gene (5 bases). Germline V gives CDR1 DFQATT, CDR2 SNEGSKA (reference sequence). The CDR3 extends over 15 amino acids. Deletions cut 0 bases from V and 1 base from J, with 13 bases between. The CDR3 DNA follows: TGCAGTGCTAGAGACAGGGCAGGACCATCCTACGAGCAGTACTTC. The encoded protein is CSARDRAGPSYEQYF.

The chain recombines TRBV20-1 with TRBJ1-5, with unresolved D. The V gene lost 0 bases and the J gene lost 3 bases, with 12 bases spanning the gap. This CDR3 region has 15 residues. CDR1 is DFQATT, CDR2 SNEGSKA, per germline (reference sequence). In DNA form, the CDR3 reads TGCAGTGCTAGAGATAGGGTCCTACCCAATCAGCCCCAGCATTTT. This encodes CSARDRVLPNQPQHF.

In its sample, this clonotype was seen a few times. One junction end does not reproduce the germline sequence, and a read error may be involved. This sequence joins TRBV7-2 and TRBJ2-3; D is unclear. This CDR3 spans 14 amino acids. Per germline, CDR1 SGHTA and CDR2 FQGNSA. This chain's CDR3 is CANSRLQGTDTQYF. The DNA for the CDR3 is TGTGCCAACAGCCGCCTGCAGGGCACAGATACGCAGTATTTT.

In DNA form, the CDR3 reads TGCAGCGGACGTGGATTTGGCAACACTGAAGCTTTCTTT. Residues: CSGRGFGNTEAFF. The rearrangement links TRBV29-1 to TRBJ1-1, with D hard to call. The germline V gene has CDR1 SQVTM and CDR2 ANQGSEA. The germline V and J ends were trimmed by 7 bases and 2 bases, with 14 bases remaining between them. This CDR3 is built from 13 residues. Variable domain in full (rest from reference TRBV29-1 and TRBJ1-1): SAVISQKPSRDICQRGTSLTIQCQVDSQVTMMFWYRQQPGQSLTLIATANQGSEATYESGFVIDKFPISRPNLTFSTLTVSNMSPEDSSIYLCSGRGFGNTEAFFGQGTRLTVV.

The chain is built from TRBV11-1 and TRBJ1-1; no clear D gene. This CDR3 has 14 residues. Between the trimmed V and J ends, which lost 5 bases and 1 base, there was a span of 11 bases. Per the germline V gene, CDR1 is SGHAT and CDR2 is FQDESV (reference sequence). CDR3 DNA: TGTGCCAGCAGCCTAGACGTGGGGAACACTGAAGCTTTCTTT. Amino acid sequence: CASSLDVGNTEAFF. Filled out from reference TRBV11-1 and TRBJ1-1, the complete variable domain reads EAEVAQSPRYKITEKSQAVAFWCDPISGHATLYWYRQILGQGPELLVQFQDESVVDDSQLPKDRFSAERLKGVDSTLKIQPAELGDSAMYLCASSLDVGNTEAFFGQGTRLTVV.

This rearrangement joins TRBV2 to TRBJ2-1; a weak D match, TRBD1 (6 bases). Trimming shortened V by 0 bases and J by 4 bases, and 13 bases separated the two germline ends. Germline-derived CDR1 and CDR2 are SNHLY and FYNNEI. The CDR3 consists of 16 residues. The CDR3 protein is CASSEATDRLYNEQFF. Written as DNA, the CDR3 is TGTGCCAGCAGTGAAGCCACCGACAGGTTGTACAATGAGCAGTTCTTC.

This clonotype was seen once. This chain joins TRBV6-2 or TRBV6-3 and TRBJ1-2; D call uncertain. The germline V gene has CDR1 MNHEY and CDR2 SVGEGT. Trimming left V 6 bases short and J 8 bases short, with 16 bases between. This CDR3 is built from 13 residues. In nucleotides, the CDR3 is TGTGCCAGCAGGAAGAGGGCGTCGGGAGGCTACACCTTC. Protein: CASRKRASGGYTF.

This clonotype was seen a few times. The CDR3 DNA reads as TGTGCCAGCAGTGAATTGACAGGGGTGGGCAATCAGCCCCAGCATTTT. Protein sequence: CASSELTGVGNQPQHF. This chain joins TRBV6-1 and TRBJ1-5; 8 bases are a match to TRBD1. Germline V lookup: CDR1 MNHNS, CDR2 SASEGT. The CDR3 extends over 16 amino acids. The junction had 5 bases not matched to a gene; V was cut back by 2 bases and J by 2 bases.